The rows below give T cell receptor beta chains drawn from one sample of a study of blood T cell repertoires in COVID-19. TCRdb keeps only in-frame clones here, not all; method: immunoSEQ multiplex PCR. The sample carries 250,000 or so clones, nearly 90% recorded once. The sequencing input was peripheral blood. The receptors were gathered from an older woman with COVID-19, enrolled during active disease. Both conserved end residues are part of each CDR3. Fields, in order: V gene, clone size, D gene, J gene, CDR3 protein, CDR3 DNA. The D gene is left open where the match is weak. Only part of the rows carry a size: once, few, many, or a class if the clone is expanded.

TRBV7-2	-	TRBD1	TRBJ1-3	CASSFRQGGIAGNTIYF	TGTGCCAGCAGCTTCAGACAGGGGGGAATTGCTGGAAACACCATATATTTT
TRBV7-2	-	-	TRBJ2-7	CASSLESGPPYEQYF	TGTGCCAGCAGCTTAGAATCAGGGCCCCCGTACGAGCAGTACTTC
TRBV7-9	-	-	TRBJ1-6	CASSLDRVSPLHF	TGTGCCAGCAGCTTAGATAGAGTGTCACCCCTCCACTTT
TRBV12-3/TRBV12-4	-	-	TRBJ2-3	CASTLTDTQYF	TGTGCCAGCACCCTCACAGATACGCAGTATTTT
TRBV18	-	TRBD1	TRBJ2-3	CASSTGGGTDTQYF	TGTGCCAGCTCAACAGGGGGCGGCACAGATACGCAGTATTTT
TRBV4-2	-	-	TRBJ1-4	CASSPHFGEPATNEKLFF	TGTGCCAGCAGCCCCCATTTCGGGGAACCTGCAACTAATGAAAAACTGTTTTTT
TRBV7-2	-	TRBD1	TRBJ1-6	CASSSGQRGGRNSPLHF	TGTGCCAGCAGCTCGGGACAGCGAGGAGGGCGTAATTCACCCCTCCACTTT
TRBV6-5	-	TRBD2	TRBJ2-2	CASSHSGANTGELFF	TGTGCCAGCAGTCATAGCGGGGCAAACACCGGGGAGCTGTTTTTT
TRBV6-2/TRBV6-3	-	-	TRBJ1-5	CASSLASRLSRKGNQPQHF	TGTGCCAGCAGTTTAGCCTCCCGACTCAGCCGGAAGGGCAATCAGCCCCAGCATTTT
TRBV27	-	-	TRBJ2-1	CASSLTREPEQFF	TGTGCCAGCAGTTTAACCCGGGAGCCCGAGCAGTTCTTC
TRBV19	-	-	TRBJ1-6	CASSILEPNNSPLHF	TGTGCCAGTAGTATACTAGAGCCAAATAATTCACCCCTCCACTTT
TRBV5-4	-	-	TRBJ2-3	CASSPWGLDTQYF	TGTGCCAGCAGCCCCTGGGGCCTGGATACGCAGTATTTT
TRBV7-2	-	TRBD1	TRBJ1-4	CASSRDRVGEKLFF	TGTGCCAGCAGCCGGGACAGGGTAGGGGAAAAACTGTTTTTT
TRBV12-3/TRBV12-4	once	-	TRBJ2-5	CASSQDSKETQYF	TGTGCCAGCAGCCAGGACAGCAAGGAGACCCAGTACTTC
TRBV10-2	-	-	TRBJ1-5	CASSRGGAGNQPQHF	TGCGCCAGCAGCCGAGGGGGAGCAGGCAATCAGCCCCAGCATTTT
TRBV10-3	once	TRBD2	TRBJ2-5	CAISAGGRETQYF	TGTGCCATCAGTGCGGGGGGGCGAGAGACCCAGTACTTC
TRBV19	-	TRBD1	TRBJ1-2	CTSRKQGARSDGYTF	TGTACCAGTAGAAAACAGGGGGCGCGGTCCGATGGCTACACCTTC
TRBV3-1/TRBV3-2	once	TRBD2	TRBJ2-1	CASRPRTSGAYNEQFF	TGTGCCAGCAGACCGAGGACTAGCGGGGCCTACAATGAGCAGTTCTTC
TRBV27	-	-	TRBJ1-1	CASSLSYWGPHTNTEAFF	TGTGCCAGCAGTTTATCGTACTGGGGCCCCCACACGAACACTGAAGCTTTCTTT
TRBV6-5	-	TRBD1	TRBJ1-5	CASIRDSSNQPQHF	TGTGCCAGCATACGGGACAGTAGCAATCAGCCCCAGCATTTT
TRBV15	-	TRBD1	TRBJ1-3	CATSRDLGQGGNTIYF	TGTGCCACCAGCAGAGATCTAGGACAGGGAGGAAACACCATATATTTT
TRBV30	-	-	TRBJ1-6	CAWSPRGASPLHF	TGTGCCTGGAGTCCACGGGGGGCTTCACCCCTCCACTTT
TRBV4-2	once	-	TRBJ1-5	CASSHDLVDTGNQPQHF	TGTGCCAGCAGCCATGACTTGGTGGACACCGGCAATCAGCCCCAGCATTTT
TRBV9	-	-	TRBJ1-1	CASSVEPENTEAFF	TGTGCCAGCAGCGTGGAGCCGGAGAACACTGAAGCTTTCTTT
TRBV7-9	-	TRBD2	TRBJ2-3	CASSLSGGANTQYF	TGTGCCAGCAGCTTAAGCGGGGGGGCGAATACGCAGTATTTT
TRBV5-6	-	TRBD1	TRBJ2-2	CASSGGPGTGPMNTGELFF	TGTGCCAGCAGCGGCGGACCCGGGACAGGACCTATGAACACCGGGGAGCTGTTTTTT
TRBV7-9	-	-	TRBJ1-1	CASSLQGPYTEAFF	TGTGCCAGCAGCTTACAGGGCCCCTACACTGAAGCTTTCTTT
TRBV27	-	-	TRBJ2-2	CASQSLSSGTAGIGGELFF	TGTGCCAGCCAGAGTTTGAGTTCCGGGACCGCGGGAATTGGCGGGGAGCTGTTTTTT
TRBV9	-	-	TRBJ1-1	CASSFTGILDTEAFF	TGTGCCAGCAGCTTCACAGGGATTTTGGACACTGAAGCTTTCTTT
TRBV14	-	-	TRBJ1-2	CASSQRTTALFGYTF	TGTGCCAGCAGCCAAAGGACGACAGCTCTATTTGGCTACACCTTC
TRBV19	once	-	TRBJ1-3	CASSLDRGNTIYF	TGTGCCAGTAGTTTGGACAGAGGAAACACCATATATTTT
TRBV6-2/TRBV6-3	-	-	TRBJ1-2	CASSQNTGTKGYGYTF	TGTGCCAGCAGTCAGAATACCGGGACAAAGGGATATGGCTACACCTTC
TRBV6-5	-	-	TRBJ1-5	CASAGSNQPQHF	TGTGCCAGCGCGGGGAGCAATCAGCCCCAGCATTTT
TRBV11-2	-	TRBD1	TRBJ1-4	CASSLGGQGNEKLFF	TGTGCCAGCAGCTTAGGAGGACAGGGTAATGAAAAACTGTTTTTT
TRBV6-5	-	-	TRBJ1-2	CASRAGNYGYTF	TGTGCCAGCAGGGCGGGAAACTATGGCTACACCTTC
TRBV15	-	-	TRBJ2-7	CATSRDQGTGREQYF	TGTGCCACCAGCAGAGATCAGGGGACGGGGCGCGAGCAGTACTTC
TRBV7-9	-	-	TRBJ1-6	CASSRTQGGNSPLHF	TGTGCCAGCAGCCGAACCCAGGGCGGTAATTCACCCCTCCACTTT
TRBV5-1	-	TRBD1	TRBJ1-4	CASSFGDRGNEKLFF	TGCGCCAGCAGCTTCGGGGACAGGGGTAATGAAAAACTGTTTTTT
TRBV12-3/TRBV12-4	-	TRBD1	TRBJ1-6	CASSLPGGSPLHF	TGTGCCAGCAGTCTACCAGGGGGCTCACCCCTCCACTTT
TRBV4-2	-	-	TRBJ2-6	CASSQGPQRLISGANVLTF	TGTGCCAGCAGCCAAGGTCCGCAGCGCCTTATCTCTGGGGCCAACGTCCTGACTTTC
TRBV5-3	-	-	TRBJ2-6	CARSSLSQGTGSGANVLTF	TGTGCCAGAAGCTCCTTGTCCCAGGGGACGGGCTCTGGGGCCAACGTCCTGACTTTC
TRBV19	-	TRBD1	TRBJ2-7	CASSPRPGTGFYEQYF	TGTGCCAGTAGTCCCCGCCCCGGGACAGGGTTTTACGAGCAGTACTTC
TRBV11-2	once	-	TRBJ1-4	CASEERLTNEKLFF	TGTGCCTCCGAGGAGCGCCTAACTAATGAAAAACTGTTTTTT